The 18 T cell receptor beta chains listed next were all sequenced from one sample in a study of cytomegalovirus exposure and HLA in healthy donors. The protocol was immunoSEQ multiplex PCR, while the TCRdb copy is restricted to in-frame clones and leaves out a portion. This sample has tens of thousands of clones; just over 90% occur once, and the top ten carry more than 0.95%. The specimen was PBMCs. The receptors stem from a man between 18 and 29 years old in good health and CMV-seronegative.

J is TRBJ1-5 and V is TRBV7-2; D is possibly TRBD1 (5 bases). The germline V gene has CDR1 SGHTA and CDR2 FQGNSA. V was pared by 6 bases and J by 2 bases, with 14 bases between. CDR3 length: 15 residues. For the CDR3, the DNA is TGTGCCAGCAGGGAAGGGGCGGGAGGCAATCAGCCCCAGCATTTT. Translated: CASREGAGGNQPQHF.

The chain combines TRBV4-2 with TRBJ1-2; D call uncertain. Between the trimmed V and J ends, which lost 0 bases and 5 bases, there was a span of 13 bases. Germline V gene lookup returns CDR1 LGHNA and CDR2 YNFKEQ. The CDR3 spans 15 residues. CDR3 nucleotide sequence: TGTGCCAGCAGCCAAGAAAACGGGGTAGGATATGGCTACACCTTC. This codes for CASSQENGVGYGYTF.

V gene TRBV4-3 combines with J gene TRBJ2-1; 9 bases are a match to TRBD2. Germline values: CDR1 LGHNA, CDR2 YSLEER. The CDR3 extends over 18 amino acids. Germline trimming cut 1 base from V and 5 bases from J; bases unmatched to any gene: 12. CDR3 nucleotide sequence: TGCGCCAGCAGCCAAGGGGCTAGCGGGATCCCCCTCAACAATGAGCAGTTCTTC. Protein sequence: CASSQGASGIPLNNEQFF.

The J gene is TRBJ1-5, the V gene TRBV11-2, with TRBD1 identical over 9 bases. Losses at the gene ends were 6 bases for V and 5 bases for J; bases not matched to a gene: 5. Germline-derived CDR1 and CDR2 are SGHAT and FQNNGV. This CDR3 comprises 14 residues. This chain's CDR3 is CASSRGTGYQPQHF. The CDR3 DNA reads TGTGCCAGCAGTAGAGGGACAGGGTATCAGCCCCAGCATTTT.

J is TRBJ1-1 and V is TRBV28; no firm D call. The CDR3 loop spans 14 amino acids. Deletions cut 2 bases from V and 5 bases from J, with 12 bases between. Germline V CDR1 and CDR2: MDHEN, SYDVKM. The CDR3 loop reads CASSLGLKTTEAFF. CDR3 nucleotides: TGTGCCAGCAGTTTAGGCCTCAAAACGACTGAAGCTTTCTTT.

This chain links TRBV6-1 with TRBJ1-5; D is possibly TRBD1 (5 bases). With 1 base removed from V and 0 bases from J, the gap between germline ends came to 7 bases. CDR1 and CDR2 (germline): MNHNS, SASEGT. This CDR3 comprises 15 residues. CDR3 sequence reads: CASSEGDYSNQPQHF. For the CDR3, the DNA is TGTGCCAGCAGTGAAGGGGACTATAGCAATCAGCCCCAGCATTTT.

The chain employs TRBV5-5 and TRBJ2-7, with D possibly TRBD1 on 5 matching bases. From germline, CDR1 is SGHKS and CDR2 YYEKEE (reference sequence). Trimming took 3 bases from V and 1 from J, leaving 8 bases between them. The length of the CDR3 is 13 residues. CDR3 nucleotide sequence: TGTGCCAGCAGCTCACAGGTATCCTACGAGCAGTACTTC. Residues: CASSSQVSYEQYF.

In DNA, the CDR3 is TGTGCCATCGGACTAGCGGGAACGAACACAGATACGCAGTATTTT. Translation: CAIGLAGTNTDTQYF. V usage is TRBV10-3 and J usage is TRBJ2-3; 12 bases match TRBD2. The CDR3 has 15 amino acids. Germline loops: CDR1 ENHRY, CDR2 SYGVKD. V was pared by 8 bases and J by 2 bases, with 5 bases of the junction left unmatched.

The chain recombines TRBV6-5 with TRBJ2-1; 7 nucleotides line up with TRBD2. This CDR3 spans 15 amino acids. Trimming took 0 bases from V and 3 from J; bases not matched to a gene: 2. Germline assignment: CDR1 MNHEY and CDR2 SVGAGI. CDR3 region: CASSYSASGYNEQFF. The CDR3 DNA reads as TGTGCCAGCAGTTACTCAGCTAGCGGCTACAATGAGCAGTTCTTC.

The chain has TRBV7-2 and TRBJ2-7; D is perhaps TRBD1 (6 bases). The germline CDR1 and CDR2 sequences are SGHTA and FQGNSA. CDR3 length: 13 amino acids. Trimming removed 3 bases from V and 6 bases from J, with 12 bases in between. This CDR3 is CASSLTGRGEQYF. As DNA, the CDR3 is TGTGCCAGCAGCTTGACCGGCAGGGGCGAGCAGTACTTC.

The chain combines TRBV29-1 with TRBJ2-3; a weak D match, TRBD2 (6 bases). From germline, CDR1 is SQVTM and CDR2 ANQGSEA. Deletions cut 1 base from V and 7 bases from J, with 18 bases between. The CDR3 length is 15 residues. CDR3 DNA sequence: TGCAGCGTTGAAGGGGGACTCTACGAGGCGAATACGCAGTATTTT. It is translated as CSVEGGLYEANTQYF.

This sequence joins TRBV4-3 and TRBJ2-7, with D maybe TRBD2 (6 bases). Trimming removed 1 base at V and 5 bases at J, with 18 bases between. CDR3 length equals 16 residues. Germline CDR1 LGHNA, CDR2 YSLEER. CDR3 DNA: TGCGCCAGCAGCCAAGGCCGTGCCGGGGGTCACCACGAGCAGTACTTC. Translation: CASSQGRAGGHHEQYF.

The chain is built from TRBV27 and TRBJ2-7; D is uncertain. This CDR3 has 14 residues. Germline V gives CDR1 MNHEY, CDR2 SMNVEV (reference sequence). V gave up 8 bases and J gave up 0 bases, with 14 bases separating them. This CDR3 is CASGPTELSYEQYF. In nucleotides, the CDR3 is TGTGCCAGCGGTCCTACGGAGCTCTCCTACGAGCAGTACTTC.

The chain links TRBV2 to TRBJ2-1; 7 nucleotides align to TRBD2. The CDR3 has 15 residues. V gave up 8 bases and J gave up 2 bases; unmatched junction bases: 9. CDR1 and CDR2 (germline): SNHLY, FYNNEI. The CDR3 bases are TGTGCCAGCCAAAGATCTAGCGGAGCCTACAATGAGCAGTTCTTC. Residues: CASQRSSGAYNEQFF.

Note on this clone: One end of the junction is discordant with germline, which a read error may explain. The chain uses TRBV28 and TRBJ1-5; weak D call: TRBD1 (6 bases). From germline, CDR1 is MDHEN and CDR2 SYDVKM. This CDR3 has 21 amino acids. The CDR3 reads CASSSAPTGFRWTSSNRPQHF. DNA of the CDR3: TGTGCCAGCAGTTCCGCTCCCACAGGGTTTCGTTGGACGTCTTCAAATCGGCCCCAGCATTTT.

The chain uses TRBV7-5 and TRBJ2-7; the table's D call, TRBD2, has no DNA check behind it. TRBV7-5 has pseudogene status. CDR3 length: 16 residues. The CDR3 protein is CARSTGLAGGPLEQYF. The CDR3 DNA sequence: TGTGCCAGAAGCACCGGACTAGCGGGAGGGCCGTTGGAGCAGTACTTC.

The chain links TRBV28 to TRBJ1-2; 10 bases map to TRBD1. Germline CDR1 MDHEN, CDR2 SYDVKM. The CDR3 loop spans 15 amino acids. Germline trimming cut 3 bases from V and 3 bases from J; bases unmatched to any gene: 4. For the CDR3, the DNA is TGTGCCAGCAGTTTCTGGGACAGGGGTGACTATGGCTACACCTTC. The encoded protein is CASSFWDRGDYGYTF.

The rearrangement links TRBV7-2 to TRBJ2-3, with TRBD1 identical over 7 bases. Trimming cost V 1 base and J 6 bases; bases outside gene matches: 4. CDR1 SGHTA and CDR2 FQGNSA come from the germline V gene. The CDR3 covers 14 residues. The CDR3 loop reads CASSLVGRGDTQYF. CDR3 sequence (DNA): TGTGCCAGCAGCTTAGTCGGCAGGGGGGATACGCAGTATTTT. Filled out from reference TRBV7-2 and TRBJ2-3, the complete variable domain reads GAGVSQSPSNKVTEKGKDVELRCDPISGHTALYWYRQSLGQGLEFLIYFQGNSAPDKSGLPSDRFSAERTGGSVSTLTIQRTQQEDSAVYLCASSLVGRGDTQYFGPGTRLTVL.